These 10 T cell receptor beta chains were sequenced from one sample in a study of blood T cells in healthy people across ages. Primed by a sample-barcoded 5' primer and a J-beta primer mix, a second PCR proceeded for roughly 7 to 11 cycles. TCRdb recomputed calls from the 5' RACE reads with MiXCR, one row per CDR3 protein. The data show about 630,000 distinct CDR3 sequences, with roughly 20% seen just once and roughly 3.4% held by the top ten. The sequenced sample was blood. The receptors shown here come from a man in his 70s in good health.

The chain links TRBV7-2 to TRBJ2-1; D is undetermined. The tail of the sequence fits TRBJ2-5 better, so the J call may be wrong. In germline, CDR1 is SGHTA, CDR2 FQGNSA. This CDR3 comprises 12 residues. The CDR3 DNA follows: TGTGCCAGCAGTCAGTATGAAGAGACCCAGTACTTC. Translating gives CASSQYEETQYF.

V and J are TRBV5-1 and TRBJ2-1; no clear D gene. Germline values: CDR1 SGHRS, CDR2 YFSETQ. The ends were cut back, 0 bases at V and 6 bases at J, with 7 bases in the middle. The CDR3 totals 13 residues. As DNA, the CDR3 is TGCGCCAGCAGCTTGGGGTCCCCCAATGAGCAGTTCTTC. Its translation is CASSLGSPNEQFF.

This clonotype has a handful of counts. The chain employs TRBV18 and TRBJ2-7, with D perhaps given as TRBD1 or TRBD2 (6 bases each). The CDR3 is 15 amino acids. Germline V lookup: CDR1 KGHSH, CDR2 LQKENI. Trimming took 3 bases from V and 4 from J, leaving 16 bases between them. CDR3 sequence: CASSPTVGGLYEQYF. Written as DNA, the CDR3 is TGTGCCAGCTCACCTACGGTGGGGGGCTTATACGAGCAGTACTTC.

This clonotype showed up just a few times. The rearrangement uses TRBV7-8 and TRBJ2-3; D might be TRBD1 (6 bases). The CDR3 covers 16 residues. Germline V gene sequence: CDR1 SGHVS, CDR2 FQNEAQ. The germline V and J ends were trimmed by 5 bases and 0 bases, with 15 bases remaining between them. Here the CDR3 DNA reads TGTGCCAGCAGCGTAAACAGGGACACTAGCACAGATACGCAGTATTTT. This encodes CASSVNRDTSTDTQYF.

This clonotype appeared a few times. V and J are TRBV5-1 and TRBJ2-7; D possibly corresponds to TRBD1 (5 bases). Looked up from germline, CDR1 is SGHRS and CDR2 is YFSETQ. V lost 4 bases to trimming and J lost 1 base, with 9 bases between them. CDR3 length equals 13 residues. This CDR3 reads CASSTGDSYEQYF. The CDR3 DNA reads as TGCGCCAGCAGCACAGGTGATTCCTACGAGCAGTACTTC.

This chain links TRBV7-6 with TRBJ2-5; possible D gene TRBD2, 6 bases. The CDR3 consists of 15 residues. V dropped 3 bases and J dropped 2 bases, with 13 bases sitting between them. CDR1 is SGHVS, CDR2 FNYEAQ, per germline. The CDR3, as DNA: TGTGCCAGCAGCTTTGCATTAGCGGCGCAAGAGACCCAGTACTTC. Its translation: CASSFALAAQETQYF. The full variable domain, in which reference TRBV7-6 and TRBJ2-5 provide the parts outside the CDR3, is GAGVSQSPRYKVTKRGQDVALRCDPISGHVSLYWYRQALGQGPEFLTYFNYEAQQDKSGLPNDRFSAERPEGSISTLTIQRTEQRDSAMYRCASSFALAAQETQYFGPGTRLLVL.

The chain uses TRBV13 and TRBJ2-7, with 9 bases fitting TRBD1. Trimming at V came to 5 bases and at J to 6 bases, leaving 14 bases not matched to a gene. The CDR3 has 16 residues. Germline-derived CDR1 and CDR2 are PRHDT and FYEKMQ (reference sequence). The CDR3 spells CASSLEDRGGRGEQYF. CDR3 nucleotide sequence: TGTGCCAGCAGCCTCGAGGACAGGGGAGGACGAGGCGAGCAGTACTTC.

This rearrangement joins TRBV6-2 or TRBV6-3 to TRBJ2-2, with unresolved D. The CDR3 has 13 amino acids. CDR1 is MNHEY and CDR2 is SVGEGT in the germline V gene. V shed 5 bases and J shed 6 bases, with 10 bases lying between them. CDR3 amino acids: CASSTRPPGELFF. The CDR3 nucleotides read TGTGCCAGCAGTACCCGACCCCCCGGGGAGCTGTTTTTT.

The rearrangement uses TRBV4-3 and TRBJ2-7, with D uncertain. Germline V gene lookup returns CDR1 LGHNA and CDR2 YSLEER. V lost 0 bases and J lost 3, with 12 bases in between. The CDR3 length is 15 residues. The CDR3, as DNA: TGCGCCAGCAGCCAAGATGGATCGCGGCGCTACGAGCAGTACTTC. This gives the protein CASSQDGSRRYEQYF.

This clonotype was recorded at least ten times. One end of the junction does not line up with germline, which may come from a read error. V gene TRBV2 combines with J gene TRBJ2-5, with D unclear. CDR1 SNHLY and CDR2 FYNNEI come from the germline V gene. CDR3 length equals 12 residues. CDR3 in amino acids: CASSETEETQYF. The CDR3 DNA is TGCGCCAGCAGTGAGACGGAAGAGACCCAGTACTTC.